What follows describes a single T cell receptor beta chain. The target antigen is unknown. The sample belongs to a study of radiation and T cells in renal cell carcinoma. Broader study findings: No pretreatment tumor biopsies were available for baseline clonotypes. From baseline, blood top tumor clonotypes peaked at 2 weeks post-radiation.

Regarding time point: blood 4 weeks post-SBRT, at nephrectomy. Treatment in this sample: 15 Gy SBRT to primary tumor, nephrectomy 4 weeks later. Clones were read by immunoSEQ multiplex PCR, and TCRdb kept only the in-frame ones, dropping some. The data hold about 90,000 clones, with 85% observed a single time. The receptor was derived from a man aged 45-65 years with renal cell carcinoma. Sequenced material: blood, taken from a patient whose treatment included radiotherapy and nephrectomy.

The CDR3 nucleotides are TGTGCCAGCAGCAACCAACAGGGGGCAAACCACGAGCAGTACTTC. The encoded protein is CASSNQQGANHEQYF. The chain carries TRBV6-6 and TRBJ2-7; TRBD1 agrees at 9 bases. This CDR3 comprises 15 residues. Germline CDR1 is MNHNY and CDR2 is SVGAGI (reference sequence). Unmatched junction bases numbered 11, after V lost 6 bases and J lost 5 bases.